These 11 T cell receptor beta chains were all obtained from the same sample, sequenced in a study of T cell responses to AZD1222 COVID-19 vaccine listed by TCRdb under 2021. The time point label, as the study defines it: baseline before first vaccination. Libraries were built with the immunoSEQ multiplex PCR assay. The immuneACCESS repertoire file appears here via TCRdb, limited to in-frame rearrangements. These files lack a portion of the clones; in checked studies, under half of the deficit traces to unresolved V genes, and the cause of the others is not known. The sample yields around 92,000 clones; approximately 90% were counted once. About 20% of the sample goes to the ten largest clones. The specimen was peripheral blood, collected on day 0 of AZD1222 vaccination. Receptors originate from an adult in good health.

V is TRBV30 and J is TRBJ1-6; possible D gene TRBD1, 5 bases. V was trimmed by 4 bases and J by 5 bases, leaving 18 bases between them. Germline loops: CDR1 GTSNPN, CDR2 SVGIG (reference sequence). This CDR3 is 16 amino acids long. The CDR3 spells CAWTHRGWGNNSPLHF. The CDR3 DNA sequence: TGTGCCTGGACACACCGGGGGTGGGGGAATAATTCACCCCTCCACTTT.

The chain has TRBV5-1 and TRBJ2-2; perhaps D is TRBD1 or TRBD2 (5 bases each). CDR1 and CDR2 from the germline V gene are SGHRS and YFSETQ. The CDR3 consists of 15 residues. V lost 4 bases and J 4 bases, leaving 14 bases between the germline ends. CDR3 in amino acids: CASSKGDQLTGELFF. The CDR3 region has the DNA TGCGCCAGCAGCAAAGGGGACCAACTCACCGGGGAGCTGTTTTTT. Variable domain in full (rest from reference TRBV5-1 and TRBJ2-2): KAGVTQTPRYLIKTRGQQVTLSCSPISGHRSVSWYQQTPGQGLQFLFEYFSETQRNKGNFPGRFSGRQFSNSRSEMNVSTLELGDSALYLCASSKGDQLTGELFFGEGSRLTVL.

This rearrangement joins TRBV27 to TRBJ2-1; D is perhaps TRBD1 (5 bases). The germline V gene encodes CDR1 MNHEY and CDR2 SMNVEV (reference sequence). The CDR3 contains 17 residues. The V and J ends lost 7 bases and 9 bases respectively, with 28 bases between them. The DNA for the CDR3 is TGTGCCAGCAACCCATACCAGACAGTCCCACTCGGAAGTGAGCAGTTCTTC. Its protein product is CASNPYQTVPLGSEQFF.

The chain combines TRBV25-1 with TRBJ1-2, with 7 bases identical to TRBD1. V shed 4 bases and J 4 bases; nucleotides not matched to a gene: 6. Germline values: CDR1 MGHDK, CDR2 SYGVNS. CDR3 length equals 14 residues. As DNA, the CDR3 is TGTGCCAGCAGTGGCTGGACAGGCAGCTATGGCTACACCTTC. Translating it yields CASSGWTGSYGYTF.

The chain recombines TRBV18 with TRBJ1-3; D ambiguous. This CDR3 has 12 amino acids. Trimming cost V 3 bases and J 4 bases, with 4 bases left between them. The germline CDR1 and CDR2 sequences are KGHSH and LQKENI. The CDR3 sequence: CASSPQGNTIYF. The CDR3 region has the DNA TGTGCCAGCTCACCCCAGGGAAACACCATATATTTT.

CDR3 amino acids: CASSASAGWGATEAFF. DNA for the CDR3: TGTGCCAGCAGCGCCTCTGCAGGGTGGGGTGCCACTGAAGCTTTCTTT. This sequence joins TRBV7-9 and TRBJ1-1, with TRBD1 as a possible D gene (5 bases). CDR1 is SEHNR, CDR2 FQNEAQ, per germline (reference sequence). V lost 5 bases and J lost 4, with 20 bases in between. The CDR3 extends over 16 amino acids.

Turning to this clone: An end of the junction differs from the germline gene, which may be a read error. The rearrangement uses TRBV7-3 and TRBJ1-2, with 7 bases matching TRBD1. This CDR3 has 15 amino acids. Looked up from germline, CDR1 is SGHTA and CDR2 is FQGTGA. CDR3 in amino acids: CASSLTDRSNYGYTF. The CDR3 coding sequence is TGTGCCAGCAGCCTAACGGACAGGTCTAACTATGGCTACACCTTC.

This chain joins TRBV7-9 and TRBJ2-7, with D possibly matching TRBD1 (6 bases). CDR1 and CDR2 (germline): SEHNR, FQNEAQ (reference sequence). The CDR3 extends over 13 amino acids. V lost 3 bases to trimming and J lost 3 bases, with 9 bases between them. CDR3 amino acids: CASSFGQIYEQYF. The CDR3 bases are TGTGCCAGCAGCTTCGGACAGATCTACGAGCAGTACTTC.

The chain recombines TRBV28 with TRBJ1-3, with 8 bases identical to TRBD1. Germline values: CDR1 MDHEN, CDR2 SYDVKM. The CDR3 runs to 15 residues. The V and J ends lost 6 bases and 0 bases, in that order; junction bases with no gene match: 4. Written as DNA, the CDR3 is TGTGCCAGCAGCTCGGGACAGGACTCTGGAAACACCATATATTTT. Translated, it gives CASSSGQDSGNTIYF. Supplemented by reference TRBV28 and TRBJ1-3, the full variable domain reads DVKVTQSSRYLVKRTGEKVFLECVQDMDHENMFWYRQDPGLGLRLIYFSYDVKMKEKGDIPEGYSVSREKKERFSLILESASTNQTSMYLCASSSGQDSGNTIYFGEGSWLTVV.

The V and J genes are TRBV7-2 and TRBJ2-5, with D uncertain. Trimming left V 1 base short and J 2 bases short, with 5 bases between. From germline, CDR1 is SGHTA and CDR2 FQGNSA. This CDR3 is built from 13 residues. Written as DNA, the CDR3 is TGTGCCAGCAGCTTAGTACCTCAAGAGACCCAGTACTTC. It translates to CASSLVPQETQYF.

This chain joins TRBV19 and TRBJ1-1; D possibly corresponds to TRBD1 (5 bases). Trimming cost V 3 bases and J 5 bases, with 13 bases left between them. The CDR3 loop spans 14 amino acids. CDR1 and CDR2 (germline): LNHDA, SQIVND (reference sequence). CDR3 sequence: CASSIGWGGTEAFF. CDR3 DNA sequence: TGTGCCAGTAGTATCGGTTGGGGGGGAACTGAAGCTTTCTTT.